Described below is a single T cell receptor beta chain sequence and its context. Participants spanned ages about 18 to 90 years and resided in about two dozen US areas. Participant reports of clinical history set cohort assignment. This specimen belongs to a study of blood T cell repertoires in COVID-19. Study details: Sources were T cells, B-cell-depleted T cells, or PBMCs; the material itself was cDNA or gDNA.

How the authors handled the data: How many nucleated cells were present was estimated from reference gene primer amplification. Measured with immunoSEQ multiplex PCR; TCRdb has only the in-frame clones, and not every one. D and trimming come from the DNA, and the V and J calls and clone size come from that table. Counted here are fewer than 350,000 clones, roughly 90% occurring once; the ten biggest clones make up 0.95% to 1.1%. The germline V gene encodes CDR1 SGHRS and CDR2 YFSETQ. The CDR3 is 14 amino acids. The V end was cut by 4 bases, the J end by 0 bases, with 10 bases between. V is TRBV5-1 and J is TRBJ1-1, with a tentative D call TRBD1 (5 bases). This TCR came from a woman under 40 who had been exposed to COVID-19. The sequenced sample was PBMCs or T cells enriched from blood (not recorded which). The CDR3 DNA reads TGCGCCAGCAGCGACCTGACAGTGAACACTGAAGCTTTCTTT. This encodes CASSDLTVNTEAFF.